This T cell receptor beta chain was found in a study of shared clonotypes between healthy human individuals. Study-wide background: Per-donor plates numbered three CD4 naive, three CD4 memory, two CD8 naive and one CD8 memory.

In the naive CD8 group, cells lacked CD45RO and were positively selected for CCR7, so terminally differentiated effector memory CD45RA+ cells were left out. Germline CDR1 reads MDHEN; CDR2 reads SYDVKM. V shed 3 bases, J shed 5 bases, and the junction held 9 bases outside the gene matches. This CDR3 has 16 residues. Sequencing was performed with immunoSEQ multiplex PCR; in TCRdb, only in-frame clones are kept and a portion is missing. Of about 2.2 million clones in the sample, about 94% are singletons; the top ten hold roughly 1.7%. Sequenced: naive CD8+ T cells from PBMCs. This receptor was obtained from a man between 18 and 29 years old in good health. Some clones in this sample may be carry-over from other donors' samples. The chain uses TRBV28 and TRBJ2-5; TRBD2 matches 10 bases. The CDR3 nucleotides read TGTGCCAGCAGTTTTCGGCGGACTAGCGGATGGGAGACCCAGTACTTC. This translates into CASSFRRTSGWETQYF.